These T cell receptor beta chains were read from a single sample in a study of shared clonotypes between healthy human individuals. Some clones are missing from TCRdb's copy, which holds only in-frame ones; the method was immunoSEQ multiplex PCR. The table includes about half a million clones, 79% detected once. Sequencing input: PBMCs. The receptors come from a woman in her forties in good health. Some clones in this sample may be carry-over from other donors' samples. The CDR3 runs from the conserved cysteine through the conserved F or W. The order of the fields is V gene, J gene, clone size, D gene, CDR3 DNA, CDR3 protein. The D gene is left open where the match is weak. A row's size may be missing; if present it is once, few, many or a size class.

V: TRBV27
J: TRBJ1-2
size: NA
D: NA
DNA: TGTGCCAGCAGTTTTTTGAGAGGCTATGGCTACACCTTC
CDR3: CASSFLRGYGYTF

V: TRBV20-1
J: TRBJ1-4
size: once
D: NA
DNA: TGCAGTGCTAGAGTGCAGGAAAAACTGTTTTTT
CDR3: CSARVQEKLFF

V: TRBV6-5
J: TRBJ1-2
size: NA
D: NA
DNA: TGTGCCAGCAGAACCGGGGCCGTCGGCTACACCTTC
CDR3: CASRTGAVGYTF

V: TRBV6-6
J: TRBJ2-6
size: NA
D: NA
DNA: TGTGCCAGCAGTTACGGTTTCGGGATTGGGGCCAACGTCCTGACTTTC
CDR3: CASSYGFGIGANVLTF

V: TRBV19
J: TRBJ2-4
size: NA
D: NA
DNA: TGTGCCAGTAGTGACTTATCCATAGCCAAAAACATTCAGTACTTC
CDR3: CASSDLSIAKNIQYF

V: TRBV5-1
J: TRBJ2-5
size: NA
D: TRBD1
DNA: TGCGCCAGCAGGGTACAGGGGTACCAAGAGACCCAGTACTTC
CDR3: CASRVQGYQETQYF

V: TRBV4-3
J: TRBJ2-5
size: NA
D: NA
DNA: TGCGCCAGCAGCCAAGAGGCCCCATCAGAGACCCAGTACTTC
CDR3: CASSQEAPSETQYF

V: TRBV6-5
J: TRBJ2-7
size: NA
D: TRBD2
DNA: TGTGCCAGCAGTTTTGGACTAGCGGGAGCCTACGAGCAGTACTTC
CDR3: CASSFGLAGAYEQYF

V: TRBV29-1
J: TRBJ2-7
size: once
D: NA
DNA: TGCAGCGTGGCCCGACAGGCAGAGACCTACGAGCAGTACTTC
CDR3: CSVARQAETYEQYF

V: TRBV18
J: TRBJ2-1
size: NA
D: TRBD2
DNA: TGTGCCAGCTCATCCGAACTAGCGGGAGGGATCTACAATGAGCAGTTCTTC
CDR3: CASSSELAGGIYNEQFF

V: TRBV5-4
J: TRBJ2-3
size: few
D: TRBD2
DNA: TGTGCCAGCAGCCCCGCACTAGCGTCCCGCACAGATACGCAGTATTTT
CDR3: CASSPALASRTDTQYF

V: TRBV11-3
J: TRBJ2-1
size: NA
D: NA
DNA: TGTGCCAGCAGCGGAGGACGGGTTTACAATGAGCAGTTCTTC
CDR3: CASSGGRVYNEQFF